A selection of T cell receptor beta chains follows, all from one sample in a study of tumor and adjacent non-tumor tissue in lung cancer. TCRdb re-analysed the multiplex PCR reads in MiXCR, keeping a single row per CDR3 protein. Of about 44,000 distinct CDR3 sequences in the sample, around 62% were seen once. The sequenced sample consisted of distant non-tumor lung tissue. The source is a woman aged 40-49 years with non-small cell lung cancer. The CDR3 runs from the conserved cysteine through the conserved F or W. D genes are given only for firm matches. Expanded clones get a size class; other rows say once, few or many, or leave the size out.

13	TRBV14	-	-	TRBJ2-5	TGTGCCAGCAGCCGGACGATGCAGGAGACCCAGTACTTC	CASSRTMQETQYF
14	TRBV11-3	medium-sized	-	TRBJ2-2	TGTGCCAGCGGTGGGAGCGCGAACACCGGGGAGCTGTTTTTT	CASGGSANTGELFF
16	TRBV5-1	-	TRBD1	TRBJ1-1	TGCGCCAGCAGGCAAAGCCTGGGACAGGGGAACACTGAGGCTTTCTTT	CASRQSLGQGNTEAFF
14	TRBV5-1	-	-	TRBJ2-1	TGCGCCAGCAGCTTGGAGTCGGGGGCATACGAGCAGTTCTTC	CASSLESGAYEQFF
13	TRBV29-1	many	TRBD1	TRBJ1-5	TGCAGCGTAGGGGACAGGGTCAATCAGCCCCAGCATTTT	CSVGDRVNQPQHF
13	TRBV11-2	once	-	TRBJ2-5	TGTACCAGCAGCGCCGGGCCGGAAGAGACCCAGTATTTC	CTSSAGPEETQYF
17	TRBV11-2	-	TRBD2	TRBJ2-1	TGTGCCAGCAGCTTTCTGGCAACTAGCGGGAGTGTCGATGAGCAGTTCTTC	CASSFLATSGSVDEQFF
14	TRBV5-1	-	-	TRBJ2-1	TGCGCCAGCAGCTTGGAGCTGGGGGCATACGAGCAGTTCTTC	CASSLELGAYEQFF
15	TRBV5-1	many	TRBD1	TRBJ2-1	TGCGCCAGCAGCTTCTCGGGACAGGGGGGAATGGTGCAGTTCTTC	CASSFSGQGGMVQFF
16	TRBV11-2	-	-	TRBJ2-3	TGTGTCAGCAGCTTAGATCTGGGAGTTGGAACAGATACACAGTATTTT	CVSSLDLGVGTDTQYF
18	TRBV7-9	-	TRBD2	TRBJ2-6	TGTGCCAGCAGCCGTACTAGCGGGGCCTACTCTGAGGCCAACGTCCTGACTTTC	CASSRTSGAYSEANVLTF
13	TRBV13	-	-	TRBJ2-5	TGTGCCAACAGACAACAAGATATGGAGACCCAGTACTTC	CANRQQDMETQYF
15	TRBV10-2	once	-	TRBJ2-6	TGCGCCAGCACCTTCTTGAACTCTAGGGCCAACGTTCTGACTTTC	CASTFLNSRANVLTF
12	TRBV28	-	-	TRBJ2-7	TGTGCCAGCAGTCCCCCCAAGGGGAAGCAGTACTTC	CASSPPKGKQYF
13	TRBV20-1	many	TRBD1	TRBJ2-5	TGCAGTGCTAGGACAGGGGGCCAAGAGACCCAGTACTTC	CSARTGGQETQYF
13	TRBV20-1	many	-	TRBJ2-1	TGCAGTGCTACGCGGGACACACGCGGTGAGCAGTTCTTC	CSATRDTRGEQFF
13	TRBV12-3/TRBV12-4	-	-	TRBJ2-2	TGCTCCAACAGTAGACAGAGCACCGGGGAGCTGTTTTTT	CSNSRQSTGELFF
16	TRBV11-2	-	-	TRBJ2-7	TGTGCCAGCAGCACCCTCTGTGGGCATGGGTACTACGAGCAGTACTTC	CASSTLCGHGYYEQYF
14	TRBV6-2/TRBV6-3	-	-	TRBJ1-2	TGTGTCAGCAGTTACGGGACGGATAACTATGGCTACACTTTC	CVSSYGTDNYGYTF
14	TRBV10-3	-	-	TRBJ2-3	TGTGCCATCTTAGGCGGGCAAAGCATAGATATGCAGTATTTT	CAILGGQSIDMQYF
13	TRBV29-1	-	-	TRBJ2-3	TGCAGCGTTTGGGTGGCTCCCACAGATAGGCAGTATTTT	CSVWVAPTDRQYF
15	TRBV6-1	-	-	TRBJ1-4	TGTGCCAGCAGTCAAGGACGGGCAACTAATGAAAAACAGTTTTTT	CASSQGRATNEKQFF
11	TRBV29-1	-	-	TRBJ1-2	TGCAGCGTACAGATAAAGTATGGTTACACCTTC	CSVQIKYGYTF
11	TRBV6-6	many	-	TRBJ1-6	TGTGCCACATCGGATGATTCACCCCTCCACTTT	CATSDDSPLHF
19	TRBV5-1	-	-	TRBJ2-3	TGCGCCAGCTGGAATCTATGGACTAGAGGGGGGACTAGCACAGATACGCAGTATTTT	CASWNLWTRGGTSTDTQYF
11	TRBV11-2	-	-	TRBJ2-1	TGTGGCAGCAGCTTAGTAAGTCAGCAGTTCTTC	CGSSLVSQQFF
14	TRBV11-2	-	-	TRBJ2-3	TGTGCCAACAGCTTAGTTGGTAGCACAGGTACGCAGTATTTT	CANSLVGSTGTQYF
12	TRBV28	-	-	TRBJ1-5	TGTGCCAGCAGACAAGACAAGGGGCCCCAGCATTTT	CASRQDKGPQHF
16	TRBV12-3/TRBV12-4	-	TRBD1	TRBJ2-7	TGTGCCAGCAGTCAGCCGGGACAGAAAGACCCCTACGAGCGGTACTTC	CASSQPGQKDPYERYF
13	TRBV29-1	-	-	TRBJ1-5	-	CSVGQGADQPRHF
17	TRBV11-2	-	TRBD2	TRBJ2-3	TGTGCAAGCAGCTTAATTAAGGCTAGCGGGAGCGTAGATGCGCAGTATTTT	CASSLIKASGSVDAQYF
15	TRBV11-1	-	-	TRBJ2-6	TGTGCCATCAGCCTAGGGTCCGTTGAGCTCAACGTCCTGACTTTC	CAISLGSVELNVLTF
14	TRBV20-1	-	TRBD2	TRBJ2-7	TGCAGTGCTACTCACGCGGGGGACGGGAACGAGCAGTACTTC	CSATHAGDGNEQYF
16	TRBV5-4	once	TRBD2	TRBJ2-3	TGTACCAGCAGCCACGGCGGACTAGCGGGAGATTATAGGCCATATTTT	CTSSHGGLAGDYRPYF
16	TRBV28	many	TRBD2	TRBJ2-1	TGTGCCAGCAGTCCCATAGCGGGAGGATTCCGAGATGAGCAGTTCTTC	CASSPIAGGFRDEQFF
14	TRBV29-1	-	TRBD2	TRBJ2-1	TGCAGGGTCCCCCGGGACGGGAGGTCAGGGGAGCAGTTCTTC	CRVPRDGRSGEQFF
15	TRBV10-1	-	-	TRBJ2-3	TGCGCCAGCAGTGATGGGACAACCAGTACAGATACGCAGTATTTT	CASSDGTTSTDTQYF
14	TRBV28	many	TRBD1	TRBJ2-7	TGTGCCAGCAGTGCCACGGGACAGGGCTACGAGCAGTACTTC	CASSATGQGYEQYF
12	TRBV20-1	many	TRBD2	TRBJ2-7	TGCAGTGCTAGCCGCGGGAGTTACGAGCAGTACTTC	CSASRGSYEQYF
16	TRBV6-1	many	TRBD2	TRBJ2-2	TGTGCCAGCAGTGAACGGGCGGGGGCGAACACCGGGGAGCTGTTTTTT	CASSERAGANTGELFF
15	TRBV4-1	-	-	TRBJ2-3	TGCGCCAGCAGCCAAGATCTCTCAGCCACTGATACGGAGTATTTT	CASSQDLSATDTEYF
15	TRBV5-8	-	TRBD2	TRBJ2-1	TGTGCCAGCAGCTTGTTCGGGGGGGGGTACAATGGGCAGTTCTTC	CASSLFGGGYNGQFF
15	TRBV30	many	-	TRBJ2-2	TGTGCCTGGAGTGGGCAGGGAGAGGACACCGGGGAGCTGTTTTTT	CAWSGQGEDTGELFF
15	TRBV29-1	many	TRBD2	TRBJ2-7	TGCAGCGTTGAAGGGGCTAGCGGGATTGGAGACGAGCAGTACTTC	CSVEGASGIGDEQYF
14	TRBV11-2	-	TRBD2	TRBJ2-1	TGTGCCAGCAGCTGGACTAGTGTAAACAATGAGCAGCTCTTC	CASSWTSVNNEQLF
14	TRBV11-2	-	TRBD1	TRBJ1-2	TGTACCAGCAACTTGCCTCAGGGGGCCTACGGCTACACCTTC	CTSNLPQGAYGYTF
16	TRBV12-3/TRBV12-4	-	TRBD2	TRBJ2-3	TGTGCAAGCACACCCCAGCTGTTAGCGGGGTTCCATACGCAGTATTTT	CASTPQLLAGFHTQYF
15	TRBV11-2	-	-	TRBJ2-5	TGTGCCTACACCAAATTCGGACATGCACAAGAGACCCAGTACTTC	CAYTKFGHAQETQYF
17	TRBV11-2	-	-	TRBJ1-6	TGTGCCAGTAGCTCAACACTAGGGACAAACCGGAGTTCACCCATCCACTTT	CASSSTLGTNRSSPIHF
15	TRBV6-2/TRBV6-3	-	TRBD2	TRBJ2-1	TGTGCCACCACCGGCGGCGGGAGCTCCTACAGTGAGCGGTTCTTC	CATTGGGSSYSERFF
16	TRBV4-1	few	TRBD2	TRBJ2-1	TGCGCCAACAGCCCCCGACTAGCGGGAGATCTTGATGAGCAGTTCTTC	CANSPRLAGDLDEQFF
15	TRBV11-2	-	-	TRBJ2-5	TGTGCCTGCAGCTCATCAAACGGTAAGGAAGAGACCCAGTACTTC	CACSSSNGKEETQYF
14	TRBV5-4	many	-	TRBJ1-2	TGTGCCAGCACCTTTCGTGATAGGCCACAGGGAGAGACCTTC	CASTFRDRPQGETF
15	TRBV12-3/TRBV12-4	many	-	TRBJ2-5	TGTGCCAGCAGCCTCCAGGGCGGGACCGCGGGGACCCAGTACTTC	CASSLQGGTAGTQYF
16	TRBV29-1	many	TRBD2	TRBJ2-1	TGCAGCGTTAGAGCGGGAGGGTCCCGTTCCTACAATGAGCAGTTCTTC	CSVRAGGSRSYNEQFF
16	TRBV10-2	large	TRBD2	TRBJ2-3	TGCGCCAGCAGATTGACGCCTAGCGGCCTCACAGATACGCAGTATTTT	CASRLTPSGLTDTQYF
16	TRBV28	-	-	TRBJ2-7	TGTGCCAGCAGCCCTCCTACCCCTCACCAGGGATACGAGCAGTACTTC	CASSPPTPHQGYEQYF